This T cell receptor (beta chain) was retrieved from a study of blood T cell repertoires in COVID-19. For the study at large: COVID-19 samples collected from the United States, Italy and Spain covered acute and convalescent phases.

Clones were read by immunoSEQ multiplex PCR, and TCRdb kept only the in-frame ones, dropping some. Found here are more than 350,000 clones, roughly nine tenths of them singletons; the top ten hold 1%. Recovered status in Cohort 3 required two negative PCRs, clearance, or symptom resolution. Germline V gene lookup returns CDR1 KGHSY and CDR2 FQNENV. The CDR3 sequence is 15 residues long. The ends were cut back, 4 bases at V and 6 bases at J, with 16 bases in the middle. The source material was PBMCs or T cells enriched from blood (not recorded which). The V gene is TRBV16, the J gene TRBJ2-1; no reliable D call. The receptor comes from a man younger than 35 who had recovered from COVID-19. The CDR3 DNA is TGTGCCAGCAGCCCTAATCTTGCCCTCGGCAATGAGCAGTTCTTC. It is translated as CASSPNLALGNEQFF.